This T cell receptor (beta chain) was documented in a study of shared clonotypes between healthy human individuals. V lost 11 bases and J 0 bases, leaving 14 bases between the germline ends. This CDR3 has 13 amino acids. Per germline, CDR1 MNHNS and CDR2 SASEGT. Some clones are missing from TCRdb's copy, which holds only in-frame ones; the method was immunoSEQ multiplex PCR. The sample includes approximately 2.4 million clones, approximately 94% seen only once; the top ten take about 0.13%. The sequenced sample consisted of naive CD4+ T cells sorted from blood. Sample subset: CD45RA+ positively selected. The sequence was obtained from a man younger than 35 in good health. The V call is TRBV6-1, the J call TRBJ2-7, with D perhaps matching TRBD1 or TRBD2 (5 bases each). The CDR3 protein is CAARDASSYEQYF. The CDR3 DNA is TGTGCCGCCCGGGACGCCAGCTCCTACGAGCAGTACTTC.